This T cell receptor (beta chain) was sequenced for a study of tumor and adjacent non-tumor tissue in lung cancer. This sample's RNA came from whole unsorted tissue. This non-tumor lung sample came from over 3 cm beyond the tumor edge. TCRbeta libraries were built with three rounds of nested PCR, modified from ARM-PCR. TCRdb itself ran the multiplex PCR reads through MiXCR, one entry per CDR3 protein. Among some 80,000 distinct CDR3 sequences, 76% were seen once, and the ten largest hold 30% to 50%. The CDR3 totals 13 residues. CDR1 is DFQATT and CDR2 is SNEGSKA in the germline V gene (reference sequence). Notes on this clonotype: This sequence may be a read error, since a much larger clone differs from it by one base.

The material sequenced was distant non-tumor lung tissue. The V call is TRBV20-1, the J call TRBJ2-5; D is ambiguous. This sequence originates from a man aged 65 to 85 with non-small cell lung cancer. CDR3 residues: CSAWKELEETRYF. For the CDR3, the DNA is TGCAGTGCTTGGAAGGAACTGGAAGAGACCCGGTACTTC.